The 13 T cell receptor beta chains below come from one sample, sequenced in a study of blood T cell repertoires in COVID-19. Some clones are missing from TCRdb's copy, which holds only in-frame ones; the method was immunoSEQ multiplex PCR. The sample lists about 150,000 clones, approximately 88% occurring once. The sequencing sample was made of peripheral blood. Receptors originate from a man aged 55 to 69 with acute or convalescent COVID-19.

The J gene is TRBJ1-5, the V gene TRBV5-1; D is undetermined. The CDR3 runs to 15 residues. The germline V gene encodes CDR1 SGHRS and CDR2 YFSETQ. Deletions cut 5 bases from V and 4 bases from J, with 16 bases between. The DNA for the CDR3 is TGCGCCAGCAGTGCTTCCCCCGGCGGGAATCAGCCCCAGCATTTT. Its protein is CASSASPGGNQPQHF.

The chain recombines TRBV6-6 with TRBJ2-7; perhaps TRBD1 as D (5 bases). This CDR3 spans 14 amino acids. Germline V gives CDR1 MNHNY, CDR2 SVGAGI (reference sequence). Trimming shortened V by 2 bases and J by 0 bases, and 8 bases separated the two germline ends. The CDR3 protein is CASSYAGRSYEQYF. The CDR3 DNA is TGTGCCAGCAGTTACGCAGGGCGCTCCTACGAGCAGTACTTC.

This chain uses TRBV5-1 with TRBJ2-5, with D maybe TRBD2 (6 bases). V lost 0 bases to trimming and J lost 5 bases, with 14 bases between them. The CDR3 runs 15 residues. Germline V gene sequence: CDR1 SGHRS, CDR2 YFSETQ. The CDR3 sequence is CASSLVGSWGETQYF. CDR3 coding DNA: TGCGCCAGCAGCTTGGTCGGGAGCTGGGGGGAGACCCAGTACTTC.

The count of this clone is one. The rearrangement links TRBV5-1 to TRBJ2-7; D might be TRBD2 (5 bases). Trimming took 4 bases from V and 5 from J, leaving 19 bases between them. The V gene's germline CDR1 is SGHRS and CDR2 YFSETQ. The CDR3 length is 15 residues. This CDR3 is CASSAGSPTDDEQYF. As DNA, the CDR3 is TGCGCCAGCAGCGCGGGCTCCCCCACGGACGACGAGCAGTACTTC.

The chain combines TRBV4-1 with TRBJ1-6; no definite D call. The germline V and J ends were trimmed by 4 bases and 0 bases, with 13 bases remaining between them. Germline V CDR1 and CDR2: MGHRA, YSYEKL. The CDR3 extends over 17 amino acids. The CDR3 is CASSLTERSSYNSPLHF. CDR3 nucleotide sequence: TGCGCCAGCAGCCTTACAGAGAGAAGCTCCTATAATTCACCCCTCCACTTT.

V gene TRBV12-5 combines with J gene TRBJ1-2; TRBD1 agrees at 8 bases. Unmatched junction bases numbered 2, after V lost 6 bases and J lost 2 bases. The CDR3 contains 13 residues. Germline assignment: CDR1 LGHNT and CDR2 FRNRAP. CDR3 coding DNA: TGTGCTAGTGGGGACAGGGCGAACTATGGCTACACCTTC. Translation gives CASGDRANYGYTF.

CDR3 sequence: CACYHSSGANVLTF. CDR3 nucleotide sequence: TGTGCCTGCTATCATTCTTCTGGGGCCAACGTCCTGACTTTC. The gene calls are TRBV30 and TRBJ2-6; D ambiguous. Trimming left V 6 bases short and J 1 base short, with 10 bases between. Germline assignment: CDR1 GTSNPN and CDR2 SVGIG (reference sequence). This CDR3 is 14 amino acids long.

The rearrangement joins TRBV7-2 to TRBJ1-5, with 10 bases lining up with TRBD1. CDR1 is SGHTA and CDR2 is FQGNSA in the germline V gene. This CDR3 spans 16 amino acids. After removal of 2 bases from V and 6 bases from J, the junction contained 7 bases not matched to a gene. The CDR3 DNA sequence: TGTGCCAGCAGCTTATCCGGGACAGGGGTACGTCAGCCCCAGCATTTT. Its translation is CASSLSGTGVRQPQHF.

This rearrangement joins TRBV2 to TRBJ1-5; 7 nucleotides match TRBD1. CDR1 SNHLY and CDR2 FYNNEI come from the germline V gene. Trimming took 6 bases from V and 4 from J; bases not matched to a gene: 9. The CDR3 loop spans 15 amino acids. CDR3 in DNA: TGTGCCAGCAGCGAGACAGGGAATAGGAATCAGCCCCAGCATTTT. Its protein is CASSETGNRNQPQHF.

CDR3 in DNA: TGTGCCAGTAGTATTCAGGCCACCGGGGAGCTGTTTTTT. Its translation is CASSIQATGELFF. V and J are TRBV19 and TRBJ2-2; the D is unclear. The germline V gene has CDR1 LNHDA and CDR2 SQIVND (reference sequence). The V end lost 3 bases, the J end lost 4 bases, and 6 bases lay between the germline ends. CDR3 length equals 13 residues.

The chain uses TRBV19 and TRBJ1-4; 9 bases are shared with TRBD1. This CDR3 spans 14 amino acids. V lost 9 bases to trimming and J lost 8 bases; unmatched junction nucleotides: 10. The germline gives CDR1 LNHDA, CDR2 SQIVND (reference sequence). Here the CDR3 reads CASMTGGQGEKLFF. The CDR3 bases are TGTGCCAGCATGACAGGGGGTCAAGGAGAAAAACTGTTTTTT.

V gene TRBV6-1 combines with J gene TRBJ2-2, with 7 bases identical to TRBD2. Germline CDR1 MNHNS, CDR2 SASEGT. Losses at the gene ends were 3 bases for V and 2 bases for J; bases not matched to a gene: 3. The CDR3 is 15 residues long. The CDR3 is CASSEWGGNTGELFF. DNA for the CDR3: TGTGCCAGCAGTGAGTGGGGGGGAAACACCGGGGAGCTGTTTTTT.

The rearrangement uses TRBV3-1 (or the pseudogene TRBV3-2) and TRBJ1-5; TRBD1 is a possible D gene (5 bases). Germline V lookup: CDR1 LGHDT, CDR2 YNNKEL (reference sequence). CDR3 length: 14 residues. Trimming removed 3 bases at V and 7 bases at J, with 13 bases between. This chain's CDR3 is CASSQGPFGQPQHF. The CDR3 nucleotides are TGTGCCAGCAGCCAGGGGCCTTTTGGGCAGCCCCAGCATTTT.